The text below deals with one T cell receptor beta chain. Its antigen is unknown. The entry originates in a study of T cell responses to AZD1222 COVID-19 vaccine. Overall study findings and caveats: Close to half of spike-specific TCRs reportedly recognize unmutated variant regions. Most donors were white British, females outnumbered males, and clonal diversity was possibly underestimated. In all cases, repertoires were sampled only after the peak T cell response.

Assay used: immunoSEQ multiplex PCR; TCRdb lists only in-frame clones, some missing. The sample yields 100,000 to 120,000 clones, about 85% seen once. Trimming stripped 7 bases from V and 6 bases from J, with 12 bases between. The CDR3 is 12 amino acids. The germline CDR1 and CDR2 sequences are MNHEY and SVGAGI. The source of this sequence is an adult in good health. The chain uses TRBV6-5 and TRBJ1-2; D unresolved. The specimen comprised peripheral blood, sampled on day 0 of AZD1222 vaccination. As DNA, the CDR3 is TGTGCCAGCACCCGGGAGGGTAATGGCTACACCTTC. Protein: CASTREGNGYTF.